The 20 T cell receptor beta chains below all came from one sample that was sequenced in a study of OX40 agonist ivuxolimab in advanced cancers. TCRdb keeps only in-frame clones here, not all; method: immunoSEQ multiplex PCR. Among more than 90,000 clones listed, approximately 83% were seen once. The sequences come from CD4+ or CD8+ T cells sorted from blood, collected in a trial of the OX40 agonist ivuxolimab. These receptors originate from an adult with an advanced solid tumor such as melanoma, head and neck, liver or kidney cancer.

The chain uses TRBV28 and TRBJ2-7; D uncertain. Germline loops: CDR1 MDHEN, CDR2 SYDVKM. Trimming pared 2 bases from V and 2 bases from J, leaving 7 bases between. The CDR3 consists of 13 residues. The CDR3 nucleotides are TGTGCCAGCAGTTTAGTGGCAGCCTACGAGCAGTACTTC. Protein: CASSLVAAYEQYF.

The chain carries TRBV27 and TRBJ2-2, with D tentatively TRBD2 (7 bases). CDR3 length: 17 residues. Trimming pared 6 bases from V and 0 bases from J, leaving 17 bases between. In germline, CDR1 is MNHEY, CDR2 SMNVEV (reference sequence). Here the CDR3 reads CASRRGGSFTNTGELFF. For the CDR3, the DNA is TGTGCCAGCAGGCGCGGGGGCAGCTTCACGAACACCGGGGAGCTGTTTTTT.

About this clone itself: Other nucleotide sequences in the sample specify the same CDR3. The chain links TRBV7-2 to TRBJ2-7; D is perhaps TRBD2 (6 bases). V gave up 1 base and J gave up 0 bases, with 10 bases separating them. Germline assignment: CDR1 SGHTA and CDR2 FQGNSA. There are 15 residues in the CDR3. CDR3 DNA: TGTGCCAGCAGCTTAGTAGGCGGGGTCTCCTACGAGCAGTACTTC. It is translated as CASSLVGGVSYEQYF.

The chain joins TRBV6-1 to TRBJ1-1; possible D gene TRBD1, 5 bases. The ends were cut back, 2 bases at V and 4 bases at J, with 11 bases in the middle. The CDR3 loop spans 14 amino acids. Germline CDR1 reads MNHNS; CDR2 reads SASEGT. The DNA of the CDR3 is TGTGCCAGCAGTGAACCCGACAGTTTCACTGAAGCTTTCTTT. It is translated as CASSEPDSFTEAFF.

V usage is TRBV5-3 and J usage is TRBJ2-7; 7 bases are a match to TRBD2. TRBV5-3 is an open reading frame, and its role is uncertain. The CDR3 runs to 20 residues. Losses at the gene ends were 1 base for V and 1 base for J; bases not matched to a gene: 20. CDR3 nucleotide sequence: TGTGCCAGAAGCTTGTTCACTCGAGGAATAGCGGGCGCAAGGTCCTACGAGCAGTACTTC. It encodes CARSLFTRGIAGARSYEQYF.

This chain joins TRBV5-1 and TRBJ1-2; 9 nucleotides align to TRBD1. Germline loops: CDR1 SGHRS, CDR2 YFSETQ. The CDR3 loop spans 17 amino acids. V shed 3 bases, J shed 4 bases, and the junction held 13 bases outside the gene matches. The CDR3 protein is CASSYLVDRGYLYGYTF. The CDR3, as DNA: TGCGCCAGCAGCTACCTCGTGGACAGGGGCTACCTCTATGGCTACACCTTC.

This clone has only a few counts. V and J are TRBV28 and TRBJ1-6; tentatively, D is TRBD1 (6 bases). The CDR3 has 14 residues. Germline V gene data show CDR1 as MDHEN and CDR2 as SYDVKM. V shed 3 bases and J shed 9 bases, with 12 bases lying between them. This CDR3 is CASSFAGHTSPLHF. The CDR3 DNA follows: TGTGCCAGCAGTTTTGCGGGACACACTTCACCCCTCCACTTT.

This clone has a single count. V gene TRBV15 combines with J gene TRBJ1-5; perhaps TRBD1 as D (5 bases). The V and J ends lost 0 bases and 7 bases respectively, with 13 bases between them. The CDR3 is made up of 15 amino acids. CDR1 LNHNV and CDR2 YYDKDF come from the germline V gene (reference sequence). The CDR3 region has the DNA TGTGCCACCAGCAGAGATAAGTTGCGGGGGCAGCCCCAGCATTTT. Protein product: CATSRDKLRGQPQHF.

The chain has TRBV5-4 and TRBJ2-2; 15 bases are shared with TRBD2. Per germline, CDR1 SGHNT and CDR2 YYREEE (reference sequence). The CDR3 length is 18 residues. Trimming at V came to 4 bases and at J to 7 bases, leaving 11 bases not matched to a gene. For the CDR3, the DNA is TGTGCCAGCAGCCCAATTACCCAGGGACTAGCGGGAGGCGGGGAGCTGTTTTTT. It specifies CASSPITQGLAGGGELFF.

V and J are TRBV11-2 and TRBJ2-2; tentatively, D is TRBD1 (6 bases). The CDR3 is 15 residues long. Germline V gene sequence: CDR1 SGHAT, CDR2 FQNNGV. The V end lost 3 bases, the J end lost 4 bases, and 12 bases lay between the germline ends. CDR3: CASSLGHIGTGELFF. CDR3 sequence (DNA): TGTGCCAGCAGCTTGGGACACATTGGCACCGGGGAGCTGTTTTTT.

V is TRBV11-2 and J is TRBJ1-2; 7 bases are shared with TRBD1. Trimming took 0 bases from V and 6 from J; bases not matched to a gene: 19. The CDR3 loop spans 19 amino acids. Germline assignment: CDR1 SGHAT and CDR2 FQNNGV. CDR3 nucleotides: TGTGCCAGCAGCTTAGATAGGGTCAGTAGGGGGCTACGTTCGAATGGCTACACCTTC. It yields the protein CASSLDRVSRGLRSNGYTF.

In its sample, this clone was seen once. CDR3 sequence: CASSSRGVGNTIYF. The CDR3 DNA reads as TGTGCCAGCAGCTCTAGAGGGGTCGGAAACACCATATATTTT. The chain links TRBV7-8 to TRBJ1-3, with D possibly being TRBD1 (5 bases). Germline CDR1 reads SGHVS; CDR2 reads FQNEAQ. The CDR3 spans 14 residues. The germline V and J ends were trimmed by 4 bases and 4 bases, with 11 bases remaining between them.

The chain combines TRBV5-1 with TRBJ1-4; tentatively, D is TRBD1 (5 bases). CDR1 SGHRS and CDR2 YFSETQ come from the germline V gene. The ends were cut back, 7 bases at V and 5 bases at J, with 15 bases in the middle. This CDR3 spans 14 amino acids. The CDR3 loop is CASHEPGPNEKLFF. CDR3 nucleotide sequence: TGCGCCAGCCACGAACCGGGACCCAATGAAAAACTGTTTTTT.

The rearrangement uses TRBV5-4 and TRBJ2-3; tentative D call: TRBD2 (5 bases). Looked up from germline, CDR1 is SGHNT and CDR2 is YYREEE (reference sequence). This CDR3 spans 15 amino acids. The V and J ends lost 1 base and 1 base respectively, with 10 bases between them. For the CDR3, the DNA is TGTGCCAGCAGCTTGTCCGGGGTAGGCACAGATACGCAGTATTTT. Its protein product is CASSLSGVGTDTQYF.

Here the CDR3 reads CASRRGSSPHTRYEQYF. The CDR3 region has the DNA TGTGCCAGCCGGCGGGGGTCGTCTCCTCATACTCGATACGAGCAGTACTTC. J is TRBJ2-7 and V is TRBV27; 7 nucleotides agree with TRBD2. This CDR3 comprises 17 residues. Germline values: CDR1 MNHEY, CDR2 SMNVEV (reference sequence). The trim removed 8 bases at V and 4 bases at J, leaving 20 bases unmatched.

The genes are TRBV12-5 and TRBJ2-3, with D perhaps given as TRBD1 or TRBD2 (5 bases each). Germline V gene data show CDR1 as LGHNT and CDR2 as FRNRAP. The V gene lost 4 bases and the J gene lost 6 bases, with 23 bases spanning the gap. The CDR3 contains 17 residues. The CDR3: CASGWVRDGITSDTQYF. The CDR3 coding sequence is TGTGCTAGTGGTTGGGTCCGGGACGGAATCACGTCGGATACGCAGTATTTT.

The chain recombines TRBV6-5 with TRBJ2-7; tentative D call: TRBD1 (5 bases). V lost 7 bases and J lost 0, with 13 bases in between. In germline, CDR1 is MNHEY, CDR2 SVGAGI. The CDR3 extends over 14 amino acids. In DNA form, the CDR3 reads TGTGCCAGCAAACCCAGGGAATACTCCTACGAGCAGTACTTC. Encoded protein: CASKPREYSYEQYF.

In its sample, this clone was seen a few times. The chain's CDR3 is CASSDEGTYEQYF. CDR3 coding DNA: TGTGCCAGCAGTGACGAGGGGACCTACGAGCAGTACTTC. The chain carries TRBV6-4 and TRBJ2-7; D is possibly TRBD1 or TRBD2 (5 bases each). V gave up 2 bases and J gave up 2 bases, with 7 bases separating them. The CDR3 has 13 amino acids. Germline V gene lookup returns CDR1 MRHNA and CDR2 SNTAGT.

The chain carries TRBV19 and TRBJ1-6, with 9 bases matching TRBD1. Trimming removed 4 bases from V and 9 bases from J; junction bases left unmatched: 1. Per the germline V gene, CDR1 is LNHDA and CDR2 is SQIVND (reference sequence). The CDR3 runs to 13 residues. CDR3 protein: CASSKDRGSPLHF. The DNA for the CDR3 is TGTGCCAGTAGTAAGGACAGGGGTTCACCCCTCCACTTT.

CDR3 nucleotide sequence: TGCAGCGTTGTGTTCAGGGACGCCGAAGCTTTCTTT. It encodes CSVVFRDAEAFF. The chain links TRBV29-1 to TRBJ1-1, with TRBD1 as a possible D gene (5 bases). The CDR3 is made up of 12 amino acids. Germline V CDR1 and CDR2: SQVTM, ANQGSEA. Trimming removed 4 bases from V and 8 bases from J, with 14 bases in between.